The following is a T cell receptor beta chain sequence with its context. Its matching antigen is unknown. These data come from a study of cytomegalovirus exposure and HLA in healthy donors. Background on the study: Counted in an early data release were 85 million or so unique TCRs from HLA-typed donors. Broader study findings: A missense variant in DCLRE1C was later tied to TCR beta V- and J-gene trimming.

V lost 4 bases, J lost 4 bases, and 7 bases stayed unmatched. The CDR3 extends over 15 amino acids. Germline CDR1 and CDR2: LNHNV and YYDKDF (reference sequence). Use of 60 Vbeta and 13 Jbeta primers characterized the PCR. TCRdb's table, derived via immunoSEQ multiplex PCR, lists solely in-frame clones and lacks some. This sample carries about 160,000 clones, roughly two thirds of them seen once, and the ten largest clones take approximately 2.8%. J is TRBJ1-5 and V is TRBV15; 7 bases match TRBD1. Specimen: PBMCs. The receptor was derived from a woman in her 30s in good health and CMV-seronegative. DNA of the CDR3: TGTGCCACCAGCACCTTTGGGACAGTTAATCAGCCCCAGCATTTT. Residues: CATSTFGTVNQPQHF. The whole variable domain, remainder taken from reference TRBV15 and TRBJ1-5, is DAMVIQNPRYQVTQFGKPVTLSCSQTLNHNVMYWYQQKSSQAPKLLFHYYDKDFNNEADTPDNFQSRRPNTSFCFLDIRSPGLGDTAMYLCATSTFGTVNQPQHFGDGTRLSIL.